These 15 T cell receptor beta chains were all obtained from the same sample, sequenced in a study of cytomegalovirus exposure and HLA in healthy donors. Primers: 60 Vbeta forward and 13 Jbeta reverse. TCRdb's table, derived via immunoSEQ multiplex PCR, lists solely in-frame clones and lacks some. The sample comprises 130,000 to 150,000 clones, 60% to 80% of which are singletons, and 6.5% to 8.5% rests with the top ten. Sequencing was performed on PBMCs. These receptors originate from a woman aged 40-49 years in good health and CMV-seropositive.

Worth noting for this clone: Other DNA sequences in the same sample also yield this CDR3. V gene TRBV5-1 combines with J gene TRBJ2-3; D possibly corresponds to TRBD2 (6 bases). From germline, CDR1 is SGHRS and CDR2 YFSETQ. The CDR3 totals 13 residues. V was cut by 4 bases and J by 1 base, with 7 bases left in between. The CDR3 DNA sequence: TGCGCCAGCAGCCCGGGGGGCACAGATACGCAGTATTTT. It translates to CASSPGGTDTQYF.

The chain uses TRBV19 and TRBJ1-4, with 10 nucleotides matching TRBD1. The junction had 4 bases not matched to a gene; V was cut back by 6 bases and J by 3 bases. Germline lookup yields CDR1 LNHDA and CDR2 SQIVND (reference sequence). The CDR3 runs to 15 residues. The CDR3 coding sequence is TGTGCCAGTAGGACAGGGGGCTCGGCTAATGAAAAACTGTTTTTT. Its protein product is CASRTGGSANEKLFF.

This chain uses TRBV5-1 with TRBJ2-3; a weak D match, TRBD2 (6 bases). From germline, CDR1 is SGHRS and CDR2 YFSETQ. This CDR3 region has 14 residues. V was trimmed by 4 bases and J by 3 bases, leaving 12 bases between them. The CDR3 here is CASSDPGGTDTQYF. In nucleotides, the CDR3 is TGCGCCAGCAGCGACCCTGGGGGGACAGATACGCAGTATTTT.

This clone has just a few counts. The chain employs TRBV5-6 and TRBJ2-5; 14 bases fit TRBD2. The length of the CDR3 is 16 residues. Germline CDR1 reads SGHDT; CDR2 reads YYEEEE. V dropped 4 bases and J dropped 5; count of bases not matched to a gene: 7. The CDR3 here is CASSLGLAGGPETQYF. CDR3 DNA: TGTGCCAGCAGCCTCGGACTAGCGGGGGGCCCCGAGACCCAGTACTTC.

The sample holds one count of this clone. CDR3 sequence reads: CASSRGLAGGSGELFF. DNA of the CDR3: TGTGCCAGCAGCAGGGGTCTAGCGGGGGGTTCCGGGGAGCTGTTTTTT. The V and J genes are TRBV9 and TRBJ2-2; 11 bases agree with TRBD2. The V segment lost 4 bases and the J segment 6 bases; nucleotides outside the gene matches: 8. There are 16 residues in the CDR3. Germline CDR1 reads SGDLS; CDR2 reads YYNGEE.

CDR3 sequence: CASSHDQGGGELFF. Written as DNA, the CDR3 is TGCGCCAGCAGCCACGACCAGGGTGGCGGGGAGCTGTTTTTT. This sequence joins TRBV4-1 and TRBJ2-2, with D possibly matching TRBD1 (5 bases). This CDR3 region has 14 residues. V gave up 3 bases and J gave up 7 bases, with 12 bases separating them. Germline V CDR1 and CDR2: MGHRA, YSYEKL.

This chain connects TRBV27 to TRBJ2-3; 13 bases fit TRBD2. The CDR3 totals 17 residues. The V gene end was trimmed by 6 bases and the J gene end by 5 bases; junction bases not matched to a gene: 11. Germline CDR1 MNHEY, CDR2 SMNVEV (reference sequence). The CDR3 region is CASRTTGLAGMEDTQYF. Written as DNA, the CDR3 is TGTGCCAGCAGAACTACGGGACTAGCGGGGATGGAAGATACGCAGTATTTT.

This rearrangement joins TRBV27 to TRBJ2-7; 11 bases agree with TRBD1. The CDR3 consists of 15 residues. The V segment lost 7 bases and the J segment 3 bases; nucleotides outside the gene matches: 8. CDR1 is MNHEY and CDR2 is SMNVEV in the germline V gene (reference sequence). The CDR3 DNA follows: TGTGCCAGCACCCCTGGACAGGGGGCCTTCTACGAGCAGTACTTC. It is translated as CASTPGQGAFYEQYF.

The CDR3 DNA reads as TGTGCCAGCAGCTGGACTAGCGGGTCATTAAGTACGGAGACCCAGTACTTC. It specifies CASSWTSGSLSTETQYF. V is TRBV7-3 and J is TRBJ2-5; 11 positions agree with TRBD2. V lost 4 bases and J lost 5; bases outside the gene matches: 12. Germline loops: CDR1 SGHTA, CDR2 FQGTGA. The CDR3 has 17 residues.

This chain links TRBV9 with TRBJ2-3; possibly TRBD1 for D (6 bases). The CDR3 runs to 14 residues. Germline-derived CDR1 and CDR2 are SGDLS and YYNGEE. The ends were cut back, 3 bases at V and 2 bases at J, with 10 bases in the middle. CDR3 in amino acids: CASSADSYTDTQYF. The CDR3 DNA follows: TGTGCCAGCAGCGCGGACAGCTACACAGATACGCAGTATTTT.

This chain connects TRBV14 to TRBJ2-3; D call uncertain. Germline V gene data show CDR1 as SGHDN and CDR2 as FVKESK. The V end lost 5 bases, the J end lost 4 bases, and 10 bases lay between the germline ends. The CDR3 totals 13 residues. The CDR3 loop is CASSARLSDTQYF. CDR3 nucleotide sequence: TGTGCCAGCAGCGCCCGACTCTCAGATACGCAGTATTTT.

The chain is built from TRBV5-1 and TRBJ1-1; D gene uncertain. V was clipped by 0 bases and J by 0 bases, with 6 bases between them. This CDR3 contains 14 residues. CDR1 is SGHRS, CDR2 YFSETQ, per germline. CDR3 DNA: TGCGCCAGCAGCTTGGCCCCTTTGAACACTGAAGCTTTCTTT. It codes for CASSLAPLNTEAFF. Looking up the rest from reference TRBV5-1 and TRBJ1-1 gives the full variable domain: KAGVTQTPRYLIKTRGQQVTLSCSPISGHRSVSWYQQTPGQGLQFLFEYFSETQRNKGNFPGRFSGRQFSNSRSEMNVSTLELGDSALYLCASSLAPLNTEAFFGQGTRLTVV.

CDR3 sequence: CASSAEGASGANVLTF. The CDR3 DNA reads as TGTGCCAGCAGTGCTGAGGGGGCGTCCGGGGCCAACGTCCTGACTTTC. V gene TRBV2 combines with J gene TRBJ2-6, with TRBD1 identical over 7 bases. The CDR3 is made up of 16 amino acids. Germline V gene data show CDR1 as SNHLY and CDR2 as FYNNEI. J was trimmed by 4 bases and V by 4 bases; bases with no gene match: 7.

This chain uses TRBV7-7 with TRBJ2-5, with unresolved D. CDR1 is SSHAT, CDR2 FNYEAQ, per germline (reference sequence). The CDR3 spans 13 residues. V lost 1 base to trimming and J lost 2 bases, with 5 bases between them. The CDR3 protein is CASSLGRQETQYF. In DNA, the CDR3 is TGTGCCAGCAGCTTAGGCCGGCAAGAGACCCAGTACTTC.

This clone appeared a few times. This chain connects TRBV7-6 to TRBJ2-2, with 7 bases fitting TRBD2. J gave up 2 bases and V 2 bases, and 11 bases lay outside the gene matches. CDR3 size: 18 residues. The germline CDR1 and CDR2 sequences are SGHVS and FNYEAQ. CDR3 in amino acids: CASSLRPQRGGNTGELFF. For the CDR3, the DNA is TGTGCCAGCAGCTTAAGACCCCAGCGGGGCGGTAACACCGGGGAGCTGTTTTTT.